The 21 T cell receptor beta chains in this list originate from one sample, sequenced in a study of OX40 agonist ivuxolimab in advanced cancers. Repertoires were generated with immunoSEQ multiplex PCR, while TCRdb's copy carries only in-frame clones and drops some. This sample yields more than 80,000 clones, of which more than 85% are seen a single time; over 0.2% belongs to the top ten. Material: CD4+ or CD8+ T cells sorted from blood, obtained in a trial of the OX40 agonist ivuxolimab. The receptor set was obtained from an adult with an advanced solid tumor such as melanoma, head and neck, liver or kidney cancer.

The chain combines TRBV28 with TRBJ1-1; D remains ambiguous. Deletions cut 2 bases from V and 0 bases from J, with 10 bases between. The CDR3 totals 15 residues. Germline CDR1 and CDR2: MDHEN and SYDVKM. CDR3 in DNA: TGTGCCAGCAGTTTAACCGGGCAATTGAACACTGAAGCTTTCTTT. It codes for CASSLTGQLNTEAFF.

The gene calls are TRBV30 and TRBJ2-3; D is uncertain. The CDR3 is made up of 15 amino acids. Germline V gene data show CDR1 as GTSNPN and CDR2 as SVGIG (reference sequence). V dropped 3 bases and J dropped 0 bases, with 13 bases sitting between them. CDR3 DNA sequence: TGTGCCTGGAGCGGACGTAGGTTCAGCACAGATACGCAGTATTTT. Its protein is CAWSGRRFSTDTQYF.

V is TRBV7-2 and J is TRBJ2-3; D possibly corresponds to TRBD2 (6 bases). V was shortened by 3 bases and J by 0 bases, with 13 bases between the two germline ends. The CDR3 totals 16 residues. Germline CDR1 is SGHTA and CDR2 is FQGNSA. The CDR3 coding sequence is TGTGCCAGCAGCTTTAGGTCTAGCGCAAGCACAGATACGCAGTATTTT. This encodes CASSFRSSASTDTQYF.

This sequence joins TRBV19 and TRBJ2-3, with 8 positions matching TRBD2. This CDR3 contains 16 residues. The V gene end was trimmed by 1 base and the J gene end by 5 bases; junction bases not matched to a gene: 8. Germline V CDR1 and CDR2: LNHDA, SQIVND (reference sequence). CDR3 sequence (DNA): TGTGCCAGTAGTATAGCTGGCAGCGGGGGAGGAGATACGCAGTATTTT. This encodes CASSIAGSGGGDTQYF.

This clone has a single count. This rearrangement joins TRBV5-4 to TRBJ2-5; tentative D call: TRBD2 (7 bases). This CDR3 contains 15 residues. V was trimmed by 8 bases and J by 0 bases, leaving 17 bases between them. Germline V gene data show CDR1 as SGHNT and CDR2 as YYREEE (reference sequence). DNA for the CDR3: TGTGCCAGTCACCAAGGGGGAGGGGACCAAGAGACCCAGTACTTC. This gives the protein CASHQGGGDQETQYF.

The genes are TRBV6-4 and TRBJ1-5; unclear D gene. V lost 7 bases and J 5 bases, leaving 12 bases between the germline ends. The germline gives CDR1 MRHNA, CDR2 SNTAGT. The CDR3 has 13 residues. CDR3 in amino acids: CASTPVSDQPQHF. The CDR3 DNA follows: TGTGCCAGCACTCCCGTGAGCGATCAGCCCCAGCATTTT.

This clone appeared a single time. J is TRBJ1-1 and V is TRBV6-5; TRBD1 might be the D (5 bases). V shed 0 bases and J shed 0 bases, with 8 bases lying between them. Germline values: CDR1 MNHEY, CDR2 SVGAGI. The CDR3 loop spans 15 amino acids. The CDR3 loop reads CASSYSWGLNTEAFF. The CDR3 region has the DNA TGTGCCAGCAGTTACTCGTGGGGGTTGAACACTGAAGCTTTCTTT.

This clone appeared a single time. The rearrangement uses TRBV5-1 and TRBJ1-1, with D tentatively TRBD1 (5 bases). The CDR3 length is 12 residues. Germline V gene sequence: CDR1 SGHRS, CDR2 YFSETQ. V was clipped by 2 bases and J by 6 bases, with 8 bases between them. The CDR3, as DNA: TGCGCCAGCAGCTTAAGGGGACCTGAAGCTTTCTTT. This gives the protein CASSLRGPEAFF. The whole variable domain, filled in from reference TRBV5-1 and TRBJ1-1, reads KAGVTQTPRYLIKTRGQQVTLSCSPISGHRSVSWYQQTPGQGLQFLFEYFSETQRNKGNFPGRFSGRQFSNSRSEMNVSTLELGDSALYLCASSLRGPEAFFGQGTRLTVV.

The V and J genes are TRBV29-1 and TRBJ1-3, with D hard to call. This CDR3 is built from 13 residues. In germline, CDR1 is SQVTM, CDR2 ANQGSEA. Deletions cut 5 bases from V and 2 bases from J, with 10 bases between. The CDR3 DNA sequence: TGCAGCGTTACGTTAGGTCCTGGAAACACCATATATTTT. This translates into CSVTLGPGNTIYF.

The rearrangement uses TRBV10-3 and TRBJ1-3, with TRBD1 matching 10 bases. Trimming removed 4 bases from V and 1 base from J; junction bases left unmatched: 4. The CDR3 runs 16 residues. Germline assignment: CDR1 ENHRY and CDR2 SYGVKD. In DNA, the CDR3 is TGTGCCATCAGTGGCGACAGGGGGCAATCTGGAAACACCATATATTTT. Protein: CAISGDRGQSGNTIYF.

This chain connects TRBV6-5 to TRBJ2-3; D might be TRBD2 (7 bases). In germline, CDR1 is MNHEY, CDR2 SVGAGI. The CDR3 runs 13 residues. V dropped 5 bases and J dropped 6 bases, with 12 bases sitting between them. Here the CDR3 reads CASSGGGPDTQYF. The CDR3 coding sequence is TGTGCCAGCAGTGGGGGGGGGCCGGATACGCAGTATTTT.

CDR3 DNA sequence: TGTGCCAGCAGTCCTTGGGCACAAGGAAACACCATATATTTT. Translating gives CASSPWAQGNTIYF. The gene calls are TRBV6-1 and TRBJ1-3; no firm D call. The CDR3 runs 14 residues. Germline V CDR1 and CDR2: MNHNS, SASEGT. Between the trimmed V and J ends, which lost 5 bases and 4 bases, there was a span of 12 bases.

The rearrangement links TRBV28 to TRBJ1-5; no firm D call. Trimming shortened V by 6 bases and J by 5 bases, and 5 bases separated the two germline ends. The CDR3 runs to 11 residues. Germline assignment: CDR1 MDHEN and CDR2 SYDVKM. CDR3 region: CASRGYQPQHF. Here the CDR3 DNA reads TGTGCCAGCAGAGGGTATCAGCCCCAGCATTTT.

The chain combines TRBV2 with TRBJ1-4, with 8 nucleotides matching TRBD1. Per the germline V gene, CDR1 is SNHLY and CDR2 is FYNNEI. CDR3 size: 14 residues. With 6 bases clipped from V and 11 bases from J, the junction kept 11 bases outside the gene matches. CDR3 bases: TGTGCCAGCAGAGCTACAGGGGGGCCGGGGAAACTGTTTTTT. This translates into CASRATGGPGKLFF.

J is TRBJ1-2 and V is TRBV9; D is uncertain. Germline values: CDR1 SGDLS, CDR2 YYNGEE. The CDR3 sequence is 14 residues long. V gave up 3 bases and J gave up 0 bases, with 9 bases separating them. The CDR3 DNA is TGTGCCAGCAGCGAAAGGATTGCTAACTATGGCTACACCTTC. This encodes CASSERIANYGYTF.

The chain employs TRBV7-9 and TRBJ2-7, with a weak D call TRBD2 (6 bases). Germline assignment: CDR1 SEHNR and CDR2 FQNEAQ (reference sequence). V lost 2 bases, J lost 2 bases, and 10 bases lay in between. The CDR3 consists of 14 residues. CDR3 nucleotide sequence: TGTGCCAGCAGCTTAAGTCGGGGGACCTACGAGCAGTACTTC. It translates to CASSLSRGTYEQYF.

V usage is TRBV9 and J usage is TRBJ1-6, with TRBD1 identical over 9 bases. V dropped 3 bases and J dropped 2; count of bases not matched to a gene: 6. The CDR3 extends over 17 amino acids. Germline V gives CDR1 SGDLS, CDR2 YYNGEE. The CDR3 region is CASSAGQGRTYNSPLHF. The CDR3 DNA is TGTGCCAGCAGCGCTGGACAGGGGAGGACCTATAATTCACCCCTCCACTTT.

The chain uses TRBV30 and TRBJ1-1; D remains unclear. Looked up from germline, CDR1 is GTSNPN and CDR2 is SVGIG (reference sequence). Trimming removed 3 bases at V and 4 bases at J, with 12 bases between. This CDR3 contains 13 residues. The CDR3 spells CAWSRTHGTEAFF. The CDR3 region has the DNA TGTGCCTGGAGCCGGACTCACGGCACTGAAGCTTTCTTT.

This chain connects TRBV7-2 to TRBJ1-2; D ambiguous. The germline V gene encodes CDR1 SGHTA and CDR2 FQGNSA. This CDR3 has 14 residues. The V gene lost 1 base and the J gene lost 6 bases, with 12 bases spanning the gap. CDR3: CASSLDSGINGYTF. Here the CDR3 DNA reads TGTGCCAGCAGCTTAGATAGTGGGATCAATGGCTACACCTTC. Complete variable domain (other parts from reference TRBV7-2 and TRBJ1-2): GAGVSQSPSNKVTEKGKDVELRCDPISGHTALYWYRQSLGQGLEFLIYFQGNSAPDKSGLPSDRFSAERTGGSVSTLTIQRTQQEDSAVYLCASSLDSGINGYTFGSGTRLTVV.

The chain has TRBV30 and TRBJ2-7, with a weak D call TRBD1 (6 bases). This CDR3 is 11 amino acids long. The germline CDR1 and CDR2 sequences are GTSNPN and SVGIG (reference sequence). Trimming shortened V by 3 bases and J by 6 bases, and 9 bases separated the two germline ends. The CDR3 DNA reads TGTGCCTGGAGCTTGGGGGCCGAGCAGTACTTC. Its protein product is CAWSLGAEQYF.

The chain joins TRBV5-1 to TRBJ2-4; unclear D gene. V shed 6 bases and J shed 7 bases, with 14 bases lying between them. This CDR3 contains 13 residues. Germline CDR1 is SGHRS and CDR2 is YFSETQ. CDR3 in amino acids: CASMESPSNIQYF. CDR3 coding DNA: TGCGCCAGCATGGAGTCCCCTAGTAACATTCAGTACTTC.